Below are 2 T cell receptor beta chains sequenced from a single sample in a study of identical twins. TCRdb recomputed calls from the 5' RACE reads with MiXCR, one row per CDR3 protein. The sample shows fewer than 250,000 distinct CDR3 sequences, 5.5% to 8% of them seen only once. This sample was also put to use in a study of yellow fever vaccine responses in identical twins.

Sequenced input: memory (CD45RO+) T cells sorted from blood. These receptor sequences come from a woman in her late teens or twenties in good health.

A single count supports this clonotype. With a much larger clone just one base away, this may be a read error. The chain combines TRBV20-1 with TRBJ2-5; 9 bases align to TRBD1. Germline loops: CDR1 DFQATT, CDR2 SNEGSKA (reference sequence). The CDR3 contains 15 residues. The CDR3 sequence is CCARDPGQGMETQYF. The CDR3 DNA is TGCTGTGCTAGAGACCCGGGACAGGGTATGGAGACCCAGTACTTC.

This chain uses TRBV28 with TRBJ2-7; D is undetermined. Trimming pared 5 bases from V and 0 bases from J, leaving 11 bases between. This CDR3 has 14 residues. CDR1 and CDR2 (germline): MDHEN, SYDVKM. The CDR3 DNA follows: TGTGCCAGCAGTCCCGGAACAAGCTCCTACGAGCAGTACGTC. It is translated as CASSPGTSSYEQYV.